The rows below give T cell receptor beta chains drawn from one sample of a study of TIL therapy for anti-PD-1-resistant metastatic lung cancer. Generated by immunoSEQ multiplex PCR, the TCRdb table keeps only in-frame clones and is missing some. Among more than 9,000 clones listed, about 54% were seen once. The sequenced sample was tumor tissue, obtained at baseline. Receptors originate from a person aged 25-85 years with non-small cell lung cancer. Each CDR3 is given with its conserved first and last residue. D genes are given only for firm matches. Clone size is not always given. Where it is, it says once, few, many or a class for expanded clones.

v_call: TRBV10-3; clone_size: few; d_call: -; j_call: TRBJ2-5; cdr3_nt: TGTGCCACAAAAGGGGAGACCCAGTACTTC; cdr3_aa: CATKGETQYF
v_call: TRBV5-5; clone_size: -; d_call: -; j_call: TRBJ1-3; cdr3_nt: TGTGCCAGCAGCTTGAGGAAGGGCAGTCAAGTTGGAAACACCATATATTTT; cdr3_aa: CASSLRKGSQVGNTIYF
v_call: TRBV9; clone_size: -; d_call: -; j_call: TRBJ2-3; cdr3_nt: TGTGCCAGCAGCGTATCACCATCTATGACAGATACGCAGTATTTT; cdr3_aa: CASSVSPSMTDTQYF
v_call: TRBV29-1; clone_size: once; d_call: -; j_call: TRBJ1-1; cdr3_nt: TGCAGCGTTGCCATTCGGGGCCCGAACACTGAAGCTTTCTTT; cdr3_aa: CSVAIRGPNTEAFF
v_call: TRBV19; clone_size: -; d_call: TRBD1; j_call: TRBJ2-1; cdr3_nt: TGTGCCAGTAGCCTACAGGGGGACGGTGAGCAGTTCTTC; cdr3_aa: CASSLQGDGEQFF
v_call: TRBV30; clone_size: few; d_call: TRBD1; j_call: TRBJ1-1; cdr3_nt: TGTGCCTGGACCCTCTTTTACAGGGGCATGAACACTGAAGCTTTCTTT; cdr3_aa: CAWTLFYRGMNTEAFF
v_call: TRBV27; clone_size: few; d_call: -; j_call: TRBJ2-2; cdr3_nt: TGTGCCAGCAGCGAATGGATGGGGGGCACCGGGGAGCTGTTTTTT; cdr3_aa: CASSEWMGGTGELFF
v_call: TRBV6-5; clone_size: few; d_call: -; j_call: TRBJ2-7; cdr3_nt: TGTGCCAGCCAGACGGGAAGGGACCGATCCTACGAGCAGTACTTC; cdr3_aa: CASQTGRDRSYEQYF
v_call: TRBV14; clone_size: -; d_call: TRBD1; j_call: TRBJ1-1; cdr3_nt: TGTGCCAGCAGCCTCCTCAGGACAGGGGGGAAGAACACTGAAGCTTTCTTT; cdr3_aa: CASSLLRTGGKNTEAFF
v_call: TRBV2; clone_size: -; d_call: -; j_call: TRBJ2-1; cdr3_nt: TGTGCCAGCAGTGTTGAGGGCCCCGGGGGTGGTGAGCAGTTCTTC; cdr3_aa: CASSVEGPGGGEQFF
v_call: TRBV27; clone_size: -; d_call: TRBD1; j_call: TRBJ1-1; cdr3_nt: TGTGCCAGCAGTCCCCTACAGGGGGGGGTGAACACTGAAGCTTTCTTT; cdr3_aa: CASSPLQGGVNTEAFF